This TCR beta chain was documented in a study of cytomegalovirus exposure and HLA in healthy donors. Notes on this clone: The antigen is not known.

The CDR3 is made up of 16 amino acids. V was shortened by 4 bases and J by 3 bases, with 19 bases between the two germline ends. The germline CDR1 and CDR2 sequences are SGHTA and FQGNSA. All donors participated as healthy donors of bone marrow. 60 Vbeta and 13 Jbeta primers were used in PCR. Sequencing used immunoSEQ multiplex PCR; TCRdb keeps in-frame clones, though not all of them. The sample lists about 59,000 clones, about 83% occurring once. Whole-study findings and limits: Further analysis, carried out later, found HLA-associated TCR beta chains more clonally expanded than equally common other chains. Donor immune exposure was known only as CMV serostatus. The study dropped some indistinguishable V segments, TRBV6-2 and TRBV6-3 among them.

Sample: PBMCs. The chain is built from TRBV7-2 and TRBJ2-7, with a tentative D call TRBD2 (5 bases). This TCR was recovered from a human donor in good health. CDR3 residues: CASSSIGVTGNYEQYF. DNA for the CDR3: TGTGCCAGCAGCTCGATTGGGGTCACGGGAAACTACGAGCAGTACTTC.